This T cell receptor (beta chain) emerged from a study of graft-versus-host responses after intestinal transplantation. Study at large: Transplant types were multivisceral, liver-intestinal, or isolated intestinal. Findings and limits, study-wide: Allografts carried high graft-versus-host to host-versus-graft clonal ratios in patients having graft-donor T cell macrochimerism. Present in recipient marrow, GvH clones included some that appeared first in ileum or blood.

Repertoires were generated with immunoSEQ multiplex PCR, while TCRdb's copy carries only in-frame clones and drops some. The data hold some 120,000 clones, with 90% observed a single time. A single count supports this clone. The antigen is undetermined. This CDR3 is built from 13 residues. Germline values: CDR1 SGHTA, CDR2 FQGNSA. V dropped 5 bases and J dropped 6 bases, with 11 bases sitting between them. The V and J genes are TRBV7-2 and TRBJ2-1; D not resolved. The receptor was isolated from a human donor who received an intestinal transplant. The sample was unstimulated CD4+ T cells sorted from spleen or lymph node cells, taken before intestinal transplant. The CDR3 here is CASSPGSTNEQFF. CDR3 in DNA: TGTGCCAGCAGCCCCGGGTCTACCAATGAGCAGTTCTTC.